The rows below give T cell receptor beta chains drawn from one sample of a study of CD8+ T cells in alopecia areata. Profiled with immunoSEQ multiplex PCR; TCRdb holds only in-frame clones, not every one. The table records hundreds of thousands of clones, roughly three fifths of them present only once. The material was CD4+ T cells sorted from blood, obtained around week 44, from a patient treated with tofacitinib. The receptors stem from a human donor with alopecia areata. Both conserved end residues are trimmed from each CDR3. Clone size is stated in some rows and not others, as once, few, many or a class when expanded.

V	size	J	CDR3
TRBV7-2	.	TRBJ2-7	ASSPDRGPYEQY
TRBV29-1	.	TRBJ1-1	SVLQGAKTEAF
TRBV4-1	.	TRBJ2-7	ASSQEVGPRNEQY
TRBV15	.	TRBJ1-1	ATSRDSDGQEAF
TRBV5-4	.	TRBJ2-1	ASSLLRTSGGNEQF
TRBV4-1	.	TRBJ1-5	ASSQSTSGTPEKQPQH
TRBV19	.	TRBJ1-1	ASSMYRDTEAF
TRBV7-2	.	TRBJ2-5	ASRTTGVQETQY
TRBV6-1	few	TRBJ1-1	ATTGTLLNTEAF
TRBV5-1	.	TRBJ1-1	ASSPGWDSLMNTEAF
TRBV6-6	.	TRBJ2-5	ASSLAGGSETQY
TRBV11-2	.	TRBJ2-7	ASSLGLPYEQY
TRBV5-4	once	TRBJ2-3	ASSSRGRDTQY
TRBV5-6	.	TRBJ2-7	ASSFSLGRIYEQY
TRBV10-3	.	TRBJ2-7	AISGQGLLYEQY